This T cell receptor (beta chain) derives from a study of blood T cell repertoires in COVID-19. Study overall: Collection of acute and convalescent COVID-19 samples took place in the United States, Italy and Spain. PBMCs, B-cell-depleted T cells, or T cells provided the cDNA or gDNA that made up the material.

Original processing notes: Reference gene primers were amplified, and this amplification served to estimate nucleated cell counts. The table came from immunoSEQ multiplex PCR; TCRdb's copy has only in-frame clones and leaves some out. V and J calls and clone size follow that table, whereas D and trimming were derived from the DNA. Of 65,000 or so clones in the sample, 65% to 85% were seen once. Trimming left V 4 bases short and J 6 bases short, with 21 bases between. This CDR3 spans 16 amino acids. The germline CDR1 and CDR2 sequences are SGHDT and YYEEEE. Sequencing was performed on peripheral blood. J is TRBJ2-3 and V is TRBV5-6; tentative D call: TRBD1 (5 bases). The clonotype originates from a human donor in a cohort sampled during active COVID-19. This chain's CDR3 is CASSGRTRVQGDTQYF. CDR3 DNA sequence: TGTGCCAGCAGCGGACGGACCAGGGTACAAGGGGATACGCAGTATTTT. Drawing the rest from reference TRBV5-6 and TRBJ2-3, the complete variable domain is DAGVTQSPTHLIKTRGQQVTLRCSPKSGHDTVSWYQQALGQGPQFIFQYYEEEERQRGNFPDRFSGHQFPNYSSELNVNALLLGDSALYLCASSGRTRVQGDTQYFGPGTRLTVL.